Listed below are T cell receptor beta chains from one sample, sequenced in a study of cytomegalovirus exposure and HLA in healthy donors. Repertoires were generated with immunoSEQ multiplex PCR, while TCRdb's copy carries only in-frame clones and drops some. The sample has roughly 140,000 clones; 75% are singletons. The sequenced material came from PBMCs. These receptors were collected from a man aged 18-30 years in good health and CMV-seronegative. The CDR3 runs from the conserved cysteine through the conserved F or W. Fields, in order: CDR3 DNA, CDR3 protein, clone size, D gene, J gene, V gene. D genes are given only for firm matches. Clone size is shown for a subset of rows, as once, few, many or a class of expanded clone.

CDR3 DNA: TGTGCCAGCAGTTATTCCGGGACTAGCGACTACGAGCAGTACTTC
CDR3 protein: CASSYSGTSDYEQYF
clone size: -
D gene: TRBD2
J gene: TRBJ2-7
V gene: TRBV6-5

CDR3 DNA: TGTGCCAGTAGCAGTGGGACAGGGGCTAGGTACGAGCAGTACTTC
CDR3 protein: CASSSGTGARYEQYF
clone size: -
D gene: TRBD1
J gene: TRBJ2-7
V gene: TRBV19

CDR3 DNA: TGTGCCAGCAGGGGACCGGGACCGGGGGGCTACGAGCAGTACTTC
CDR3 protein: CASRGPGPGGYEQYF
clone size: -
D gene: TRBD2
J gene: TRBJ2-7
V gene: TRBV5-4

CDR3 DNA: TGCGCCAGCAGTGAGTCGTGGGGGACTAGCGATTCCGGGGAGCTGTTTTTT
CDR3 protein: CASSESWGTSDSGELFF
clone size: -
D gene: TRBD2
J gene: TRBJ2-2
V gene: TRBV10-1

CDR3 DNA: TGTGCCAGCAGCTTGGGACAGGGCGGCATAAACTATGGCTACACCTTC
CDR3 protein: CASSLGQGGINYGYTF
clone size: -
D gene: TRBD1
J gene: TRBJ1-2
V gene: TRBV11-2

CDR3 DNA: TGTGCCAGCAGCCCTGGGAGCCATCCCGGGGGCTACACCTTC
CDR3 protein: CASSPGSHPGGYTF
clone size: few
D gene: -
J gene: TRBJ1-2
V gene: TRBV7-2

CDR3 DNA: TGCGCCAGCAGCCAAGGAGACAGGGGGGATGAAAAACTGTTTTTT
CDR3 protein: CASSQGDRGDEKLFF
clone size: -
D gene: TRBD1
J gene: TRBJ1-4
V gene: TRBV4-3

CDR3 DNA: TGTGCCAGCAGCTTAGGCTTGGGGGGGAATTCACCCCTCCACTTT
CDR3 protein: CASSLGLGGNSPLHF
clone size: -
D gene: -
J gene: TRBJ1-6
V gene: TRBV7-6

CDR3 DNA: TGTGCCATCAGTGAGGGCGAGGGAAAGAACACTGAAGCTTTCTTT
CDR3 protein: CAISEGEGKNTEAFF
clone size: -
D gene: -
J gene: TRBJ1-1
V gene: TRBV10-3

CDR3 DNA: TGTGCCAGCAGCCGTTGGGGCGGGGGTCGCAGGAACACTGAAGCTTTCTTT
CDR3 protein: CASSRWGGGRRNTEAFF
clone size: -
D gene: -
J gene: TRBJ1-1
V gene: TRBV5-8

CDR3 DNA: TGTGCCAGCAGCTCTCCGGGACAGGGGTTGACCCAGTACTTC
CDR3 protein: CASSSPGQGLTQYF
clone size: -
D gene: TRBD1
J gene: TRBJ2-5
V gene: TRBV9

CDR3 DNA: TGCGCCAGCAGGATGAGGTCGGACAATGAGCAGTTCTTC
CDR3 protein: CASRMRSDNEQFF
clone size: -
D gene: -
J gene: TRBJ2-1
V gene: TRBV5-1

CDR3 DNA: TGCGCCAGCAGCCCGGGACGGGGGGACACTGAAGCTTTCTTT
CDR3 protein: CASSPGRGDTEAFF
clone size: -
D gene: -
J gene: TRBJ1-1
V gene: TRBV5-1

CDR3 DNA: TGTGCCAGCAGCGTAGATCGGCCAGCGGGTGGCACAGATACGCAGTATTTT
CDR3 protein: CASSVDRPAGGTDTQYF
clone size: -
D gene: -
J gene: TRBJ2-3
V gene: TRBV9

CDR3 DNA: TGTGCCAGCAGCCCCAGCGGGATGGTCAACGAGCAGTACTTC
CDR3 protein: CASSPSGMVNEQYF
clone size: -
D gene: TRBD2
J gene: TRBJ2-7
V gene: TRBV7-8

CDR3 DNA: TGTGCCAGCAGTTTATATCGGCTAGCGGGAGGGGGTGAGCAGTACTTC
CDR3 protein: CASSLYRLAGGGEQYF
clone size: -
D gene: TRBD2
J gene: TRBJ2-7
V gene: TRBV28

CDR3 DNA: TGTGCCAGCAGGCGACTCCCTAGGGGGAACACTGAAGCTTTCTTT
CDR3 protein: CASRRLPRGNTEAFF
clone size: -
D gene: -
J gene: TRBJ1-1
V gene: TRBV2

CDR3 DNA: TGTGCCAGCAGTTTGCCGTCTAGCGGATCCTACAATGAGCAGTTCTTC
CDR3 protein: CASSLPSSGSYNEQFF
clone size: -
D gene: TRBD2
J gene: TRBJ2-1
V gene: TRBV27

CDR3 DNA: TGTGCCAGCAGTTCGGGCAGGGGAGTACCAGAGACCCAGTACTTC
CDR3 protein: CASSSGRGVPETQYF
clone size: few
D gene: -
J gene: TRBJ2-5
V gene: TRBV28

CDR3 DNA: TGTGCCAGCAGCCACGGAGGGGAGCAGTACTTC
CDR3 protein: CASSHGGEQYF
clone size: -
D gene: -
J gene: TRBJ2-7
V gene: TRBV14

CDR3 DNA: TGTGCCAGCAGCGTAGTAACGGGAACCGGGGAGCTGTTTTTT
CDR3 protein: CASSVVTGTGELFF
clone size: -
D gene: -
J gene: TRBJ2-2
V gene: TRBV9

CDR3 DNA: TGTGCCAGCAACTCCAGGGCTAGAGAGCAGTACTTC
CDR3 protein: CASNSRAREQYF
clone size: -
D gene: -
J gene: TRBJ2-7
V gene: TRBV2

CDR3 DNA: TGTGCCAGCAGTGCCCCCCCCGAAGTGGGGCTAAACTATGGCTACACCTTC
CDR3 protein: CASSAPPEVGLNYGYTF
clone size: once
D gene: -
J gene: TRBJ1-2
V gene: TRBV6-1

CDR3 DNA: TGTTCCAGCAGCCATAGGACTAGCGGCCCCTCGTCCAGGTACGAGCAGTACTTC
CDR3 protein: CSSSHRTSGPSSRYEQYF
clone size: -
D gene: TRBD2
J gene: TRBJ2-7
V gene: TRBV7-9

CDR3 DNA: TGTGCCAGCAGCACGCGGGCTAGCGGGTACCAAGAGACCCAGTACTTC
CDR3 protein: CASSTRASGYQETQYF
clone size: -
D gene: TRBD2
J gene: TRBJ2-5
V gene: TRBV7-8

CDR3 DNA: TGTGCCAGCAGCTTTCTGAAGGGGTGGCAAGAGACCCAGTACTTC
CDR3 protein: CASSFLKGWQETQYF
clone size: -
D gene: -
J gene: TRBJ2-5
V gene: TRBV7-2

CDR3 DNA: TGTGCCAGCAGCCCCTACCCCACTGAAGCTTTCTTT
CDR3 protein: CASSPYPTEAFF
clone size: -
D gene: -
J gene: TRBJ1-1
V gene: TRBV7-9

CDR3 DNA: TGTGCCAGCTCTCCGGGACTAGCGGGAGGGTCAGATACGCAGTATTTT
CDR3 protein: CASSPGLAGGSDTQYF
clone size: -
D gene: TRBD2
J gene: TRBJ2-3
V gene: TRBV18

CDR3 DNA: TGCGCCAGCAGCCGAGACAGGTTGACTAATGAAAAACTGTTTTTT
CDR3 protein: CASSRDRLTNEKLFF
clone size: -
D gene: -
J gene: TRBJ1-4
V gene: TRBV5-1

CDR3 DNA: TGCGCCAGCAGCTTCTCCGGGACAGCTCGTCGAGGGAGCTCATCCCCCTGGAATGAGCAGTTCTTC
CDR3 protein: CASSFSGTARRGSSSPWNEQFF
clone size: -
D gene: TRBD1
J gene: TRBJ2-1
V gene: TRBV5-1

CDR3 DNA: TGTGCCAGCAGTTACGGGACTAGCGGGAGGGCCAGGCAGTTCTTC
CDR3 protein: CASSYGTSGRARQFF
clone size: -
D gene: TRBD2
J gene: TRBJ2-1
V gene: TRBV6-5